The next 22 T cell receptor beta chains were all read from a single sample in a study of immune evolution from preneoplasia to lung adenocarcinoma. Here immunoSEQ multiplex PCR was the method, and the copy in TCRdb shows in-frame clones only, minus some. The table records over 5,500 clones, approximately 88% of them present only once. Material: FFPE lung adenocarcinoma in situ tissue. These receptors all come from a donor of 70 years or more with lung adenocarcinoma.

The rearrangement joins TRBV7-2 to TRBJ2-7; 9 bases match TRBD2. The CDR3 has 16 residues. Per germline, CDR1 SGHTA and CDR2 FQGNSA. V dropped 1 base and J dropped 4; count of bases not matched to a gene: 8. The CDR3 nucleotides read TGTGCCAGCAGCTTAGGGAGGGCTAGCGGGACATACGAGCAGTACTTC. Its protein product is CASSLGRASGTYEQYF. Combining the CDR3 with reference TRBV7-2 and TRBJ2-7 gives the whole variable domain GAGVSQSPSNKVTEKGKDVELRCDPISGHTALYWYRQSLGQGLEFLIYFQGNSAPDKSGLPSDRFSAERTGGSVSTLTIQRTQQEDSAVYLCASSLGRASGTYEQYFGPGTRLTVT.

This clone has a handful of counts. J is TRBJ2-3 and V is TRBV15; 10 nucleotides match TRBD2. CDR1 is LNHNV and CDR2 is YYDKDF in the germline V gene (reference sequence). Trimming at V came to 5 bases and at J to 3 bases, leaving 2 bases not matched to a gene. The CDR3 is 14 amino acids. The CDR3 coding sequence is TGTGCCACCAGCGGGGGACTAGCGACAGATACGCAGTATTTT. As protein: CATSGGLATDTQYF. The full variable domain, its missing parts supplied by reference TRBV15 and TRBJ2-3, is DAMVIQNPRYQVTQFGKPVTLSCSQTLNHNVMYWYQQKSSQAPKLLFHYYDKDFNNEADTPDNFQSRRPNTSFCFLDIRSPGLGDTAMYLCATSGGLATDTQYFGPGTRLTVL.

Worth noting for this clone: The junction and the germline gene differ at one end; a read error may be behind it. The rearrangement joins TRBV27 to TRBJ1-2; weak D call: TRBD1 (6 bases). The CDR3 is made up of 17 amino acids. Germline V lookup: CDR1 MNHEY, CDR2 SMNVEV (reference sequence). CDR3 DNA: TGTGCCAGCAACCCCCGGGGGCCTCAGTCGGGAGCCCACGGCTACACTTTC. Protein sequence: CASNPRGPQSGAHGYTF.

The V and J genes are TRBV5-1 and TRBJ1-1, with 11 bases fitting TRBD1. Per the germline V gene, CDR1 is SGHRS and CDR2 is YFSETQ. V was pared by 3 bases and J by 5 bases, with 3 bases of the junction left unmatched. The CDR3 totals 14 residues. CDR3 residues: CASSSGTGGTEAFF. DNA for the CDR3: TGCGCCAGCAGCTCCGGGACAGGGGGAACTGAAGCTTTCTTT.

The chain couples TRBV19 to TRBJ2-2, with 9 bases matching TRBD2. J was trimmed by 6 bases and V by 1 base; bases with no gene match: 3. Germline V gives CDR1 LNHDA, CDR2 SQIVND (reference sequence). There are 15 residues in the CDR3. CDR3 amino acids: CASSIGSGSSGELFF. The CDR3 nucleotides are TGTGCCAGTAGTATAGGTAGCGGGAGCTCCGGGGAGCTGTTTTTT.

This chain uses TRBV12-5 with TRBJ2-7; 7 nucleotides line up with TRBD1. The V gene's germline CDR1 is LGHNT and CDR2 FRNRAP. V shed 0 bases, J shed 5 bases, and the junction held 10 bases outside the gene matches. The CDR3 is made up of 16 amino acids. Here the CDR3 reads CASGLVEGQHSHEQYF. The CDR3 coding sequence is TGTGCTAGTGGTTTGGTTGAGGGACAGCATTCCCACGAGCAGTACTTC.

The chain uses TRBV4-1 and TRBJ2-1, with a possible D match to TRBD1 (6 bases). The CDR3 extends over 15 amino acids. Germline V CDR1 and CDR2: MGHRA, YSYEKL. V gave up 2 bases and J gave up 5 bases, with 13 bases separating them. CDR3 coding DNA: TGCGCCAGCAGCCAAAACAGGGCACCCGACAATGAGCAGTTCTTC. Translation: CASSQNRAPDNEQFF.

V usage is TRBV6-6 and J usage is TRBJ1-1; possibly TRBD1 for D (6 bases). The V gene's germline CDR1 is MNHNY and CDR2 SVGAGI (reference sequence). Trimming stripped 2 bases from V and 3 bases from J, with 7 bases between. The CDR3 is 13 amino acids. CDR3 bases: TGTGCCAGCAGTTACAACAGGGACACTGAAGCTTTCTTT. This translates into CASSYNRDTEAFF.

The chain links TRBV5-1 to TRBJ2-5, with 14 bases matching TRBD2. J was trimmed by 4 bases and V by 4 bases; bases with no gene match: 6. CDR3 length equals 16 residues. Germline V gene sequence: CDR1 SGHRS, CDR2 YFSETQ. The CDR3 DNA follows: TGCGCCAGCAGCCTAGGGACTAGCGGGAGTGGAGAGACCCAGTACTTC. Its translation: CASSLGTSGSGETQYF. The full variable domain, in which reference TRBV5-1 and TRBJ2-5 provide the parts outside the CDR3, is KAGVTQTPRYLIKTRGQQVTLSCSPISGHRSVSWYQQTPGQGLQFLFEYFSETQRNKGNFPGRFSGRQFSNSRSEMNVSTLELGDSALYLCASSLGTSGSGETQYFGPGTRLLVL.

V usage is TRBV11-3 and J usage is TRBJ2-3, with TRBD2 as a possible D gene (6 bases). The CDR3 length is 14 residues. The germline V gene encodes CDR1 SGHNT and CDR2 YENEEA. V was cut by 4 bases and J by 3 bases, with 11 bases left in between. The CDR3 DNA sequence: TGTGCCAGCAGCTCGACGGGACTTACAGATACGCAGTATTTT. Translating it yields CASSSTGLTDTQYF.

The genes are TRBV15 and TRBJ1-3; a possible D gene is TRBD1 (6 bases). Germline values: CDR1 LNHNV, CDR2 YYDKDF (reference sequence). Trimming pared 1 base from V and 0 bases from J, leaving 10 bases between. This CDR3 contains 16 residues. The CDR3 DNA follows: TGTGCCACCAGCAGAGGCGGGACACTCTCTGGAAACACCATATATTTT. Translated: CATSRGGTLSGNTIYF.

The rearrangement joins TRBV5-1 to TRBJ2-3; no definite D call. This CDR3 has 15 residues. The V end was cut by 4 bases, the J end by 0 bases, with 12 bases between. The V gene's germline CDR1 is SGHRS and CDR2 YFSETQ. CDR3 region: CASSPTPASTDTQYF. The CDR3 DNA reads as TGCGCCAGCAGCCCCACCCCCGCTAGCACAGATACGCAGTATTTT.

V gene TRBV11-3 combines with J gene TRBJ2-3, with no clear D. CDR1 is SGHNT, CDR2 YENEEA, per germline. This CDR3 is built from 15 residues. The V end lost 5 bases, the J end lost 3 bases, and 15 bases lay between the germline ends. This CDR3 is CASSQRTGGTDTQYF. In DNA, the CDR3 is TGTGCCAGCAGCCAGAGGACGGGTGGAACAGATACGCAGTATTTT. The full variable domain, rest sourced from reference TRBV11-3 and TRBJ2-3, is EAGVVQSPRYKIIEKKQPVAFWCNPISGHNTLYWYLQNLGQGPELLIRYENEEAVDDSQLPKDRFSAERLKGVDSTLKIQPAELGDSAVYLCASSQRTGGTDTQYFGPGTRLTVL.

This clone was observed a single time. V usage is TRBV7-9 and J usage is TRBJ2-7, with D perhaps matching TRBD1 (5 bases). From germline, CDR1 is SEHNR and CDR2 FQNEAQ (reference sequence). Between the trimmed V and J ends, which lost 5 bases and 2 bases, there was a span of 16 bases. The CDR3 runs 15 residues. The CDR3 reads CASSPSLTVTYEQYF. The CDR3 coding sequence is TGTGCCAGCAGCCCGTCCCTGACAGTTACCTACGAGCAGTACTTC. The entire variable domain, with the rest obtained from reference TRBV7-9 and TRBJ2-7, is as follows: DTGVSQNPRHKITKRGQNVTFRCDPISEHNRLYWYRQTLGQGPEFLTYFQNEAQLEKSRLLSDRFSAERPKGSFSTLEIQRTEQGDSAMYLCASSPSLTVTYEQYFGPGTRLTVT.

The V gene is TRBV5-1, the J gene TRBJ2-5; 13 bases line up with TRBD2. The length of the CDR3 is 19 residues. Germline V CDR1 and CDR2: SGHRS, YFSETQ. Trimming at V came to 1 base and at J to 2 bases, leaving 11 bases not matched to a gene. The CDR3 sequence is CASSLLRGTSGIGQETQYF. The CDR3 DNA is TGCGCCAGCAGCTTGCTTAGAGGGACTAGCGGGATTGGACAAGAGACCCAGTACTTC.

In its sample, this clone was seen a few times. The chain recombines TRBV5-5 with TRBJ2-5; TRBD1 agrees at 7 bases. This CDR3 is built from 15 residues. The trim removed 1 base at V and 5 bases at J, leaving 8 bases unmatched. Per germline, CDR1 SGHKS and CDR2 YYEKEE (reference sequence). In DNA form, the CDR3 reads TGTGCCAGCAGCTTGATAGGGGGCGCGTCGGAGACCCAGTACTTC. As protein: CASSLIGGASETQYF.

V usage is TRBV7-9 and J usage is TRBJ2-1, with no clear D. Germline CDR1 SEHNR, CDR2 FQNEAQ (reference sequence). V lost 1 base and J lost 4, with 11 bases in between. This CDR3 contains 15 residues. The CDR3 loop is CASSLGRTRYNEQFF. The CDR3 DNA reads as TGTGCCAGCAGCTTAGGGAGAACGAGGTACAATGAGCAGTTCTTC.

This clone was seen just once. This chain joins TRBV27 and TRBJ2-4; 7 bases align to TRBD1. Germline trimming cut 0 bases from V and 6 bases from J; bases unmatched to any gene: 8. This CDR3 spans 16 amino acids. Germline V CDR1 and CDR2: MNHEY, SMNVEV (reference sequence). This CDR3 is CASSLSRGAGGNIQYF. CDR3 nucleotides: TGTGCCAGCAGTTTATCGAGAGGGGCAGGGGGAAACATTCAGTACTTC.

The chain has TRBV29-1 and TRBJ2-3, with D hard to call. CDR3 length: 13 amino acids. Trimming took 4 bases from V and 3 from J, leaving 11 bases between them. In germline, CDR1 is SQVTM, CDR2 ANQGSEA. In DNA form, the CDR3 reads TGCAGCGTTGCTAAGCGTGCGACAGATACGCAGTATTTT. Residues: CSVAKRATDTQYF.

The rearrangement joins TRBV11-2 to TRBJ2-7, with 11 bases identical to TRBD2. The CDR3 sequence is 15 residues long. CDR1 is SGHAT, CDR2 FQNNGV, per germline. The J segment lost 4 bases and the V segment lost 0 bases, leaving 2 bases of the junction unmatched. This CDR3 is CASSLESSGRYEQYF. Written as DNA, the CDR3 is TGTGCCAGCAGCTTAGAGTCTAGCGGGAGGTACGAGCAGTACTTC.

The chain employs TRBV30 and TRBJ1-2, with D unresolved. Germline CDR1 and CDR2: GTSNPN and SVGIG (reference sequence). V gave up 4 bases and J gave up 4 bases, with 13 bases separating them. The CDR3 sequence is 13 residues long. CDR3 nucleotides: TGTGCCTGGAACCCGACACATTCCTATGGCTACACCTTC. It specifies CAWNPTHSYGYTF. Based on the CDR3 plus reference TRBV30 and TRBJ1-2, the full variable domain is SQTIHQWPATLVQPVGSPLSLECTVEGTSNPNLYWYRQAAGRGLQLLFYSVGIGQISSEVPQNLSASRPQDRQFILSSKKLLLSDSGFYLCAWNPTHSYGYTFGSGTRLTVV.

The J gene is TRBJ2-3, the V gene TRBV27, with TRBD2 matching over 10 bases. V was clipped by 2 bases and J by 1 base; unmatched bases: 3. The germline V gene encodes CDR1 MNHEY and CDR2 SMNVEV (reference sequence). The CDR3 runs to 16 residues. The CDR3 sequence: CASSLSGRAGTDTQYF. In DNA, the CDR3 is TGTGCCAGCAGTTTAAGCGGGAGGGCCGGCACAGATACGCAGTATTTT.